This T cell receptor (beta chain) was sequenced for a study of T-cell reconstitution after alpha-beta-depleted transplantation in children. V shed 3 bases and J shed 4 bases, with 14 bases lying between them. The germline gives CDR1 SGHTA, CDR2 FQGNSA. This CDR3 is 15 amino acids long. Using unique molecular identifiers, the investigators prepared the TCRbeta library. Each CDR3 protein is one row after TCRdb ran MiXCR on the PCR reads. The top ten hold roughly 2% of the sample, which has approximately 490,000 distinct CDR3 sequences, about 10% seen once. Study outcomes and limitations: T-cell numbers and diversity, one year after transplant, stemmed largely from T cells that were newly produced. The origin of alpha-beta T cells about two months after transplant was reportedly several hundred expanded graft clones.

This clonotype was observed many times. As yet, its antigen is unknown. The sequence was obtained from a child younger than 10 with inherited bone marrow failure, due to receive a stem cell transplant. This sequence joins TRBV7-2 and TRBJ2-3; perhaps TRBD2 as D (7 bases). The specimen comprised PBMCs, sampled before TCRalphabeta/CD19-depleted stem cell transplant. The CDR3 DNA is TGTGCCAGCAGCTTCATGGGGGAGGGGGCAGATACGCAGTATTTT. Amino acids: CASSFMGEGADTQYF. The variable domain in full, completed from reference TRBV7-2 and TRBJ2-3, reads GAGVSQSPSNKVTEKGKDVELRCDPISGHTALYWYRQSLGQGLEFLIYFQGNSAPDKSGLPSDRFSAERTGGSVSTLTIQRTQQEDSAVYLCASSFMGEGADTQYFGPGTRLTVL.